The next 4 T cell receptor beta chains were all read from a single sample in a study of blood T cells in healthy people across ages. Primed by a sample-barcoded 5' primer and a J-beta primer mix, a second PCR proceeded for about 6 to 12 cycles. TCRdb redid the calling of the 5' RACE reads with MiXCR, one entry per CDR3 protein. The table shows approximately 810,000 distinct CDR3 sequences, with 29% occurring only once. Specimen: blood. These TCRs come from a woman older than 75 in good health.

This clonotype came up a few times. The genes are TRBV6-2 or TRBV6-3 and TRBJ1-5; perhaps TRBD1 as D (5 bases). V lost 4 bases and J 7 bases, leaving 20 bases between the germline ends. CDR1 and CDR2 from the germline V gene are MNHEY and SVGEGT. The CDR3 sequence is 16 residues long. CDR3 in amino acids: CASSSPGRGSSQPQHF. The CDR3 DNA reads as TGTGCCAGCAGTTCTCCTGGAAGGGGTTCTAGCCAGCCCCAGCATTTT.

A word on this clonotype: The CDR3 carries no conserved terminal phenylalanine or tryptophan, so it likely arises from a read error. The rearrangement uses TRBV7-2 and TRBJ2-5, with D perhaps matching TRBD2 (7 bases). Near its end, the DNA agrees better with TRBJ2-7, so the J call may be wrong. The germline gives CDR1 SGHTA, CDR2 FQGNSA. The length of the CDR3 is 16 residues. CDR3 bases: TGTGCCAGCAGCTTGGGGGCTAGCGGTGCACCTTACGAGCAGTACCTC. Residues: CASSLGASGAPYEQYL.

In regard to this clonotype: Being one base from a much bigger clone, this may be a read error. This sequence joins TRBV20-1 and TRBJ2-7; TRBD2 aligns across 15 bases. This CDR3 contains 14 residues. V lost 6 bases to trimming and J lost 7 bases; unmatched junction nucleotides: 7. Germline V CDR1 and CDR2: DFQATT, SNEGSKA (reference sequence). The CDR3 DNA sequence: TGCAGTGCGAGGACTAGCGGGGGGGCATGGGAGCAGTACTTC. Translated, it gives CSARTSGGAWEQYF.

The chain employs TRBV5-1 and TRBJ1-4, with a weak D call TRBD1 (5 bases). V lost 4 bases to trimming and J lost 8 bases, with 15 bases between them. Germline CDR1 and CDR2: SGHRS and YFSETQ. This CDR3 has 14 amino acids. CDR3 in DNA: TGCGCCAGCAGCATCGCCGGGGCCGCAGAAAAACTGTTTTTT. Its translation: CASSIAGAAEKLFF.